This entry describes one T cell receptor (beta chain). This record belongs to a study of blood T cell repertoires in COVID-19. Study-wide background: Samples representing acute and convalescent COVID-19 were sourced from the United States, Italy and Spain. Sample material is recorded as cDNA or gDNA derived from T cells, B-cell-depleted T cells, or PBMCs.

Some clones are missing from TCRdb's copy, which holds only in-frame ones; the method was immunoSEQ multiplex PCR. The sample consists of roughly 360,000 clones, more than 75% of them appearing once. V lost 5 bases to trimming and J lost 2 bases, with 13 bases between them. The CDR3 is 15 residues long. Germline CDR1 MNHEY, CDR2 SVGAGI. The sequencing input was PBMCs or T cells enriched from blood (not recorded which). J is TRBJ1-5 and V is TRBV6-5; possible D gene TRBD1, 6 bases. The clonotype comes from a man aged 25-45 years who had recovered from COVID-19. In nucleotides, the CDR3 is TGTGCCAGCAGTCGTCAGGGGTCGGGCAATCAGCCCCAGCATTTT. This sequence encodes CASSRQGSGNQPQHF.